The next 31 T cell receptor beta chains were all read from a single sample in a study of T cell responses to AZD1222 COVID-19 vaccine. TCRdb keeps only in-frame clones here, not all; method: immunoSEQ multiplex PCR. The data contain 90,000 to 150,000 clones, approximately 90% of them singletons. Sample: peripheral blood, taken on day 0 of AZD1222 vaccination. The receptors originated from an adult in good health.

The V gene is TRBV9, the J gene TRBJ1-1, with 9 bases fitting TRBD1. V shed 4 bases and J 1 base; nucleotides not matched to a gene: 5. Per the germline V gene, CDR1 is SGDLS and CDR2 is YYNGEE. The CDR3 is 15 amino acids. The CDR3 sequence is CASSIQGAGNTEAFF. CDR3 coding DNA: TGTGCCAGCAGCATACAGGGGGCAGGGAACACTGAAGCTTTCTTT.

The gene calls are TRBV5-1 and TRBJ1-6; D ambiguous. V shed 1 base and J shed 5 bases, with 13 bases lying between them. Looked up from germline, CDR1 is SGHRS and CDR2 is YFSETQ. The CDR3 consists of 16 residues. The CDR3: CASSLSWSGNNSPLHF. The CDR3 region has the DNA TGCGCCAGCAGCTTGAGCTGGTCGGGGAATAATTCACCCCTCCACTTT. Combining the CDR3 with reference TRBV5-1 and TRBJ1-6 gives the whole variable domain KAGVTQTPRYLIKTRGQQVTLSCSPISGHRSVSWYQQTPGQGLQFLFEYFSETQRNKGNFPGRFSGRQFSNSRSEMNVSTLELGDSALYLCASSLSWSGNNSPLHFGNGTRLTVT.

The rearrangement uses TRBV2 and TRBJ1-6, with unresolved D. The CDR3 is 14 residues long. V was pared by 4 bases and J by 3 bases, with 7 bases between. The germline V gene encodes CDR1 SNHLY and CDR2 FYNNEI. The CDR3 nucleotides read TGTGCCAGCAGTGTTGCCGGCTATAATTCACCCCTCCACTTT. Protein product: CASSVAGYNSPLHF.

The chain joins TRBV27 to TRBJ1-2, with a weak D call TRBD1 (6 bases). Germline CDR1 is MNHEY and CDR2 is SMNVEV (reference sequence). The CDR3 is 14 residues long. Trimming cost V 5 bases and J 5 bases, with 15 bases left between them. CDR3 sequence: CASSHHDRQYGYTF. Written as DNA, the CDR3 is TGTGCCAGCAGTCATCATGACAGGCAGTATGGCTACACCTTC.

The CDR3 spells CASSLSVSGNTIYF. The CDR3 DNA reads TGCGCCAGCAGCTTGAGTGTCTCTGGAAACACCATATATTTT. V is TRBV5-1 and J is TRBJ1-3; D is unclear. The germline V and J ends were trimmed by 1 base and 0 bases, with 5 bases remaining between them. Germline values: CDR1 SGHRS, CDR2 YFSETQ. The length of the CDR3 is 14 residues. The full variable domain, its missing parts supplied by reference TRBV5-1 and TRBJ1-3, is KAGVTQTPRYLIKTRGQQVTLSCSPISGHRSVSWYQQTPGQGLQFLFEYFSETQRNKGNFPGRFSGRQFSNSRSEMNVSTLELGDSALYLCASSLSVSGNTIYFGEGSWLTVV.

The J gene is TRBJ2-3, the V gene TRBV28; D is possibly TRBD1 (5 bases). Germline CDR1 reads MDHEN; CDR2 reads SYDVKM. This CDR3 spans 16 amino acids. V dropped 7 bases and J dropped 5 bases, with 22 bases sitting between them. CDR3 protein: CASTPPPGRAVDTQYF. CDR3 coding DNA: TGTGCCAGCACTCCACCCCCGGGCAGGGCAGTAGATACGCAGTATTTT.

This rearrangement joins TRBV2 to TRBJ2-7; 9 bases are shared with TRBD1. Per the germline V gene, CDR1 is SNHLY and CDR2 is FYNNEI. The CDR3 totals 14 residues. Trimming removed 4 bases from V and 9 bases from J; junction bases left unmatched: 10. CDR3 sequence (DNA): TGTGCCAGCAGTGGTCGGGACAGGGTTAATAGGCAGTACTTC. Amino acid sequence: CASSGRDRVNRQYF.

This clone is a singleton in its sample. The rearrangement links TRBV30 to TRBJ1-6, with 10 bases lining up with TRBD1. Germline V CDR1 and CDR2: GTSNPN, SVGIG (reference sequence). This CDR3 has 16 residues. The V and J ends lost 6 bases and 0 bases, in that order; junction bases with no gene match: 5. The CDR3 reads CACDRGLSSYNSPLHF. In nucleotides, the CDR3 is TGTGCCTGCGACAGGGGGCTAAGCTCCTATAATTCACCCCTCCACTTT.

The gene calls are TRBV5-1 and TRBJ2-6; D ambiguous. Germline-derived CDR1 and CDR2 are SGHRS and YFSETQ. The ends were cut back, 4 bases at V and 0 bases at J, with 8 bases in the middle. This CDR3 is built from 15 residues. As DNA, the CDR3 is TGCGCCAGCAGCCTCTACTTCTCTGGGGCCAACGTCCTGACTTTC. Encoded protein: CASSLYFSGANVLTF. Supplemented by reference TRBV5-1 and TRBJ2-6, the full variable domain reads KAGVTQTPRYLIKTRGQQVTLSCSPISGHRSVSWYQQTPGQGLQFLFEYFSETQRNKGNFPGRFSGRQFSNSRSEMNVSTLELGDSALYLCASSLYFSGANVLTFGAGSRLTVL.

V is TRBV27 and J is TRBJ2-1, with D possibly being TRBD1 (5 bases). V was cut by 7 bases and J by 3 bases, with 13 bases left in between. Germline CDR1 MNHEY, CDR2 SMNVEV (reference sequence). The CDR3 sequence is 14 residues long. CDR3 amino acids: CASTPGQGYNEQFF. The CDR3 nucleotides are TGTGCCAGCACCCCAGGGCAGGGCTACAATGAGCAGTTCTTC.

The rearrangement uses TRBV28 and TRBJ2-1; TRBD2 might be the D (6 bases). V was cut by 5 bases and J by 3 bases, with 11 bases left in between. This CDR3 contains 14 residues. Germline V gives CDR1 MDHEN, CDR2 SYDVKM. The CDR3 sequence: CASSPSGVYNEQFF. DNA of the CDR3: TGTGCCAGCAGTCCCTCGGGGGTCTACAATGAGCAGTTCTTC. Based on the CDR3 plus reference TRBV28 and TRBJ2-1, the full variable domain is DVKVTQSSRYLVKRTGEKVFLECVQDMDHENMFWYRQDPGLGLRLIYFSYDVKMKEKGDIPEGYSVSREKKERFSLILESASTNQTSMYLCASSPSGVYNEQFFGPGTRLTVL.

The sample holds many counts of this clone. The chain has TRBV18 and TRBJ2-7, with TRBD2 as a possible D gene (6 bases). Germline V gene sequence: CDR1 KGHSH, CDR2 LQKENI. Trimming took 3 bases from V and 1 from J, leaving 13 bases between them. This CDR3 contains 15 residues. The CDR3: CASSPGTPQSYEQYF. The CDR3 bases are TGTGCCAGCTCACCGGGGACTCCACAATCCTACGAGCAGTACTTC.

CDR3 in amino acids: CASSPADSPLHF. CDR3 nucleotides: TGTGCCAGCAGTCCGGCTGATTCACCCCTCCACTTT. The chain recombines TRBV28 with TRBJ1-6; D gene unclear. V was pared by 5 bases and J by 8 bases, with 7 bases between. CDR1 and CDR2 (germline): MDHEN, SYDVKM. CDR3 length: 12 residues.

The rearrangement links TRBV28 to TRBJ2-7, with 7 positions matching TRBD2. The V gene end was trimmed by 6 bases and the J gene end by 1 base; junction bases not matched to a gene: 0. The germline V gene has CDR1 MDHEN and CDR2 SYDVKM. The CDR3 runs 12 residues. The CDR3 sequence is CASRAGSYEQYF. CDR3 nucleotides: TGTGCCAGCAGAGCGGGATCCTACGAGCAGTACTTC.

This clone was seen just once. V and J are TRBV19 and TRBJ1-5; unclear D gene. The CDR3 contains 13 residues. Germline V gene sequence: CDR1 LNHDA, CDR2 SQIVND (reference sequence). Trimming stripped 4 bases from V and 7 bases from J, with 11 bases between. CDR3 nucleotides: TGTGCCAGTAGTACGAATGTCAACCAGCCCCAGCATTTT. This sequence encodes CASSTNVNQPQHF.

This rearrangement joins TRBV30 to TRBJ2-7, with 13 bases matching TRBD2. Germline CDR1 and CDR2: GTSNPN and SVGIG (reference sequence). The CDR3 consists of 14 residues. V gave up 7 bases and J gave up 3 bases; unmatched junction bases: 6. The DNA of the CDR3 is TGTGCCTCGACTAGCGGGAGGCGCTACTACGAGCAGTACTTC. Protein sequence: CASTSGRRYYEQYF.

The chain has TRBV24-1 and TRBJ1-2, with D possibly matching TRBD1 (5 bases). CDR3 length: 15 residues. V lost 2 bases and J 5 bases, leaving 14 bases between the germline ends. The germline V gene has CDR1 KGHDR and CDR2 SFDVKD. CDR3 nucleotide sequence: TGTGCCACCAGTGATTCGACGACAGAAGAATATGGCTACACCTTC. This encodes CATSDSTTEEYGYTF.

The chain uses TRBV25-1 and TRBJ1-6, with D possibly being TRBD1 (5 bases). From germline, CDR1 is MGHDK and CDR2 SYGVNS. This CDR3 has 16 amino acids. Trimming left V 4 bases short and J 3 bases short, with 13 bases between. The CDR3 protein is CASSGQHKVYNSPLHF. The CDR3 DNA follows: TGTGCCAGCAGTGGACAGCACAAGGTCTATAATTCACCCCTCCACTTT.

The CDR3 here is CASSPGVNTGELFF. The CDR3, as DNA: TGTGCCAGCTCACCAGGGGTGAACACCGGGGAGCTGTTTTTT. The J gene is TRBJ2-2, the V gene TRBV18; D not certain. The ends were cut back, 2 bases at V and 1 base at J, with 5 bases in the middle. The CDR3 loop spans 14 amino acids. Per germline, CDR1 KGHSH and CDR2 LQKENI.

This rearrangement joins TRBV11-1 to TRBJ2-1; the match to TRBD2 covers 8 bases. The CDR3 is 16 amino acids. The germline V gene encodes CDR1 SGHAT and CDR2 FQDESV (reference sequence). Germline trimming cut 5 bases from V and 0 bases from J; bases unmatched to any gene: 6. This chain's CDR3 is CASSGSLAGSYNEQFF. The DNA for the CDR3 is TGTGCCAGCAGCGGATCCCTAGCGGGCTCCTACAATGAGCAGTTCTTC. The complete variable domain, with remaining parts taken from reference TRBV11-1 and TRBJ2-1, reads EAEVAQSPRYKITEKSQAVAFWCDPISGHATLYWYRQILGQGPELLVQFQDESVVDDSQLPKDRFSAERLKGVDSTLKIQPAELGDSAMYLCASSGSLAGSYNEQFFGPGTRLTVL.

J is TRBJ1-6 and V is TRBV2; 7 bases align to TRBD1. Trimming cost V 6 bases and J 4 bases; bases outside gene matches: 12. The CDR3 is made up of 17 amino acids. CDR1 and CDR2 (germline): SNHLY, FYNNEI. The chain's CDR3 is CASSFQTGRGYNSPLHF. Here the CDR3 DNA reads TGTGCCAGCAGCTTCCAGACAGGGAGGGGTTATAATTCACCCCTCCACTTT.

The chain uses TRBV19 and TRBJ2-1; no reliable D call. The CDR3 spans 15 residues. Germline CDR1 is LNHDA and CDR2 is SQIVND (reference sequence). The ends were cut back, 5 bases at V and 0 bases at J, with 11 bases in the middle. CDR3 in amino acids: CASSFEPASYNEQFF. CDR3 bases: TGTGCCAGTAGTTTCGAGCCGGCCTCCTACAATGAGCAGTTCTTC.

In this sample, this clone turned up a few times. The chain recombines TRBV19 with TRBJ2-1; D possibly uses TRBD1 or TRBD2 (5 bases each). V was trimmed by 4 bases and J by 1 base, leaving 17 bases between them. This CDR3 contains 17 residues. Germline V lookup: CDR1 LNHDA, CDR2 SQIVND (reference sequence). The CDR3 sequence: CASSKGLGRSSYNEQFF. Written as DNA, the CDR3 is TGTGCCAGTAGTAAAGGACTGGGGCGGTCTTCCTACAATGAGCAGTTCTTC. The entire variable domain, with the rest obtained from reference TRBV19 and TRBJ2-1, is as follows: DGGITQSPKYLFRKEGQNVTLSCEQNLNHDAMYWYRQDPGQGLRLIYYSQIVNDFQKGDIAEGYSVSREKKESFPLTVTSAQKNPTAFYLCASSKGLGRSSYNEQFFGPGTRLTVL.

The V and J genes are TRBV6-6 and TRBJ1-1; 8 bases match TRBD1. Germline V gives CDR1 MNHNY, CDR2 SVGAGI (reference sequence). With 1 base clipped from V and 1 base from J, the junction kept 2 bases outside the gene matches. CDR3 length: 15 amino acids. As DNA, the CDR3 is TGTGCCAGCAGTTACTTTGGGACAGGGAACACTGAAGCTTTCTTT. This gives the protein CASSYFGTGNTEAFF.

In DNA, the CDR3 is TGTGCCAGCAGCCTCAACACTGAAGCTTTCTTT. Its translation is CASSLNTEAFF. The genes are TRBV7-6 and TRBJ1-1, with unresolved D. Germline assignment: CDR1 SGHVS and CDR2 FNYEAQ. The V end lost 5 bases, the J end lost 2 bases, and 3 bases lay between the germline ends. CDR3 length: 11 residues. Supplemented by reference TRBV7-6 and TRBJ1-1, the full variable domain reads GAGVSQSPRYKVTKRGQDVALRCDPISGHVSLYWYRQALGQGPEFLTYFNYEAQQDKSGLPNDRFSAERPEGSISTLTIQRTEQRDSAMYRCASSLNTEAFFGQGTRLTVV.

The CDR3: CASSLTGTGGTEAFF. The DNA for the CDR3 is TGCGCCAGCAGCTTAACCGGGACAGGCGGGACTGAAGCTTTCTTT. The V call is TRBV5-1, the J call TRBJ1-1; 8 bases line up with TRBD1. The CDR3 totals 15 residues. The V and J ends lost 2 bases and 5 bases, in that order; junction bases with no gene match: 8. Germline CDR1 reads SGHRS; CDR2 reads YFSETQ.

V and J are TRBV5-1 and TRBJ2-5; D may be TRBD1 or TRBD2 (5 bases each). The CDR3 spans 15 residues. V was pared by 0 bases and J by 1 base, with 10 bases between. Germline loops: CDR1 SGHRS, CDR2 YFSETQ. CDR3 sequence reads: CASSLDGTPQETQYF. DNA for the CDR3: TGCGCCAGCAGCTTGGACGGGACCCCCCAAGAGACCCAGTACTTC.

This rearrangement joins TRBV28 to TRBJ1-1; weak D call: TRBD1 (6 bases). Trimming removed 4 bases from V and 8 bases from J, with 11 bases in between. CDR1 and CDR2 (germline): MDHEN, SYDVKM. The CDR3 has 12 amino acids. CDR3 protein: CASSSSDREAFF. The CDR3 region has the DNA TGTGCCAGCAGTTCTTCAGACAGGGAAGCTTTCTTT.

The V gene is TRBV2, the J gene TRBJ1-5; TRBD1 might be the D (5 bases). The CDR3 extends over 15 amino acids. Germline loops: CDR1 SNHLY, CDR2 FYNNEI. V dropped 6 bases and J dropped 6 bases, with 18 bases sitting between them. The chain's CDR3 is CASSVDTSQGQPQHF. The CDR3 DNA reads as TGTGCCAGCAGCGTTGACACTAGCCAGGGTCAGCCCCAGCATTTT.

DNA of the CDR3: TGTGCCAGCAGCTTTAGACAGGTTAGCAATCAGCCCCAGCATTTT. Translation: CASSFRQVSNQPQHF. The chain recombines TRBV5-8 with TRBJ1-5, with a possible D match to TRBD1 (6 bases). The CDR3 runs to 15 residues. V lost 2 bases to trimming and J lost 0 bases, with 9 bases between them. Germline V gene data show CDR1 as SGHTS and CDR2 as YDEGEE.

This chain links TRBV29-1 with TRBJ2-1, with 9 bases aligning to TRBD2. Germline V gives CDR1 SQVTM, CDR2 ANQGSEA. Unmatched junction bases numbered 5, after V lost 8 bases and J lost 3 bases. The CDR3 sequence is 13 residues long. CDR3 bases: TGCAGCTCTCAGACTAGCGGCTACAATGAGCAGTTCTTC. Translating gives CSSQTSGYNEQFF.